Shown below are 11 T cell receptor beta chains from a single sample sequenced in a study of immune evolution from preneoplasia to lung adenocarcinoma (dated by TCRdb to about 2021). To prepare the library, the immunoSEQ multiplex PCR assay was applied. As stored in TCRdb, this immuneACCESS dataset retains in-frame rearrangements with V and J assigned. A fraction of the clones does not appear; measured against another copy, unresolved V genes explain less than half of the discrepancy, and the remainder lacks a known reason. The sample table holds 37,000 or so clones, of which 74% were seen once. Of the sample, around 6.1% is held by the ten largest clones. Sequenced input: FFPE invasive lung adenocarcinoma tissue. The sample's cell subset or site, from its label and the paper: frankly invasive lung adenocarcinoma (ADC). The origin of the receptors is a person between 55 and 70 years old with lung adenocarcinoma.

The rearrangement links TRBV7-9 to TRBJ1-5; TRBD1 might be the D (5 bases). CDR3 length: 15 residues. V was pared by 5 bases and J by 10 bases, with 21 bases between. Germline CDR1 and CDR2: SEHNR and FQNEAQ (reference sequence). In DNA form, the CDR3 reads TGTGCCAGCAGCCCCGGGGCTGCCCCGCGAGGACCCCAGCATTTT. Protein product: CASSPGAAPRGPQHF.

The J gene is TRBJ2-7, the V gene TRBV21-1; no DNA check was done on the table's D call, TRBD2. TRBV21-1 is recorded as a pseudogene. The CDR3 is made up of 15 amino acids. CDR3 nucleotide sequence: TGTGCCAGCAGCAAAGGGAGTCGTAACTTGAACGAGCAGTACTTC. Translating it yields CASSKGSRNLNEQYF.

The rearrangement joins TRBV18 to TRBJ2-1; weak D call: TRBD1 (5 bases). V was cut by 4 bases and J by 8 bases, with 9 bases left in between. The CDR3 loop spans 12 amino acids. Germline V gene lookup returns CDR1 KGHSH and CDR2 LQKENI. The CDR3 loop is CASSLAGYEQFF. The DNA of the CDR3 is TGTGCCAGCTCACTGGCAGGGTATGAGCAGTTCTTC.

V gene TRBV4-1 combines with J gene TRBJ1-1; no definite D call. Trimming removed 2 bases from V and 4 bases from J, with 8 bases in between. The CDR3 length is 13 residues. In germline, CDR1 is MGHRA, CDR2 YSYEKL. CDR3 sequence reads: CASSQKRGTEAFF. The CDR3 DNA sequence: TGCGCCAGCAGCCAAAAAAGAGGCACTGAAGCTTTCTTT.

CDR3 in amino acids: CASSQRDRVVDYGYTF. In DNA form, the CDR3 reads TGTGCCAGCAGCCAACGGGACAGGGTTGTCGACTATGGCTACACCTTC. The chain combines TRBV21-1 with TRBJ1-2; TRBD1, the table's D call, was not compared with the DNA. TRBV21-1 is reported as a pseudogene. The CDR3 covers 16 residues.

The rearrangement joins TRBV28 to TRBJ1-5; 8 bases match TRBD1. The J segment lost 2 bases and the V segment lost 1 base, leaving 10 bases of the junction unmatched. The germline V gene has CDR1 MDHEN and CDR2 SYDVKM. This CDR3 contains 18 residues. CDR3 sequence reads: CASSLFFLQGGGNQPQHF. CDR3 coding DNA: TGTGCCAGCAGTTTATTCTTCCTACAGGGGGGAGGCAATCAGCCCCAGCATTTT.

This clone has a handful of counts. V is TRBV4-1 and J is TRBJ2-2; 8 bases fit TRBD2. This CDR3 comprises 13 residues. Germline CDR1 MGHRA, CDR2 YSYEKL. Trimming cost V 8 bases and J 2 bases; bases outside gene matches: 1. CDR3 protein: CASRGGNTGELFF. The CDR3 DNA follows: TGCGCCAGCCGGGGGGGAAACACCGGGGAGCTGTTTTTT.

This chain connects TRBV18 to TRBJ1-1; the D gene is possibly TRBD1 (6 bases). The CDR3 has 17 amino acids. Germline CDR1 reads KGHSH; CDR2 reads LQKENI. V dropped 2 bases and J dropped 1 base, with 17 bases sitting between them. This CDR3 is CASSPTAAGVPNTEAFF. The CDR3 nucleotides are TGTGCCAGCTCACCAACGGCAGCAGGGGTTCCGAACACTGAAGCTTTCTTT. The entire variable domain, with the rest obtained from reference TRBV18 and TRBJ1-1, is as follows: NAGVMQNPRHLVRRRGQEARLRCSPMKGHSHVYWYRQLPEEGLKFMVYLQKENIIDESGMPKERFSAEFPKEGPSILRIQQVVRGDSAAYFCASSPTAAGVPNTEAFFGQGTRLTVV.

This sequence joins TRBV7-8 and TRBJ2-1; D is ambiguous. The length of the CDR3 is 13 residues. CDR1 SGHVS and CDR2 FQNEAQ come from the germline V gene. Trimming pared 1 base from V and 8 bases from J, leaving 9 bases between. CDR3 amino acids: CASSLGSWDEQFF. CDR3 sequence (DNA): TGTGCCAGCAGCTTAGGGTCGTGGGATGAGCAGTTCTTC.

V is TRBV18 and J is TRBJ1-4, with D unresolved. The CDR3 length is 13 residues. The germline V gene encodes CDR1 KGHSH and CDR2 LQKENI. Trimming pared 3 bases from V and 6 bases from J, leaving 8 bases between. The DNA of the CDR3 is TGTGCCAGCTCACCCCGGGAGTATGAAAAACTGTTTTTT. Residues: CASSPREYEKLFF.

Remarks on this clone: Additional DNA sequences in this sample encode the identical CDR3. The chain uses TRBV28 and TRBJ2-7; a possible D gene is TRBD1 (6 bases). Trimming stripped 5 bases from V and 3 bases from J, with 14 bases between. This CDR3 spans 14 amino acids. Germline CDR1 is MDHEN and CDR2 is SYDVKM. The CDR3 loop is CASSPGTSLYEQYF. CDR3 bases: TGTGCCAGCAGTCCGGGGACATCCCTCTACGAGCAGTACTTC.